This passage covers 11 T cell receptor beta chains from one sample sequenced in a study of blood T cell repertoires in COVID-19. The data were produced by immunoSEQ multiplex PCR, yet TCRdb's version contains in-frame clones alone and is incomplete. The sample records about 200,000 clones, over 70% being singletons. Sequences were obtained from peripheral blood. The receptors here all came from a woman aged 45-59 years with acute or convalescent COVID-19.

In its sample, this clone was seen once. The J gene is TRBJ2-7, the V gene TRBV7-6; 13 nucleotides agree with TRBD2. This CDR3 is 16 amino acids long. After removal of 1 base from V and 0 bases from J, the junction contained 0 bases not matched to a gene. Germline CDR1 and CDR2: SGHVS and FNYEAQ. CDR3 loop: CASSLGTSGSSYEQYF. DNA of the CDR3: TGTGCCAGCAGCTTAGGGACTAGCGGGAGCTCCTACGAGCAGTACTTC.

The chain is built from TRBV30 and TRBJ2-7, with TRBD2 identical over 10 bases. Germline loops: CDR1 GTSNPN, CDR2 SVGIG (reference sequence). V lost 4 bases, J lost 8 bases, and 5 bases stayed unmatched. This CDR3 has 12 residues. The CDR3 sequence: CAWTEREGKQYF. CDR3 sequence (DNA): TGTGCCTGGACCGAGCGGGAGGGGAAGCAGTACTTC.

V and J are TRBV6-6 and TRBJ2-4; 8 nucleotides agree with TRBD2. The CDR3 sequence is 16 residues long. Germline V gene data show CDR1 as MNHNY and CDR2 as SVGAGI (reference sequence). The ends lost 7 bases at V and 0 bases at J; junction bases unmatched: 8. This CDR3 is CASTARGGTAKNIQYF. Written as DNA, the CDR3 is TGTGCCAGCACCGCACGGGGGGGGACAGCCAAAAACATTCAGTACTTC.

This chain joins TRBV5-1 and TRBJ1-3; 10 bases align to TRBD1. This CDR3 is built from 14 residues. The germline CDR1 and CDR2 sequences are SGHRS and YFSETQ. Trimming removed 1 base from V and 7 bases from J; junction bases left unmatched: 2. This CDR3 reads CASSLQGQGNTIYF. DNA of the CDR3: TGCGCCAGCAGCTTGCAGGGACAGGGGAACACCATATATTTT.

The chain has TRBV5-5 and TRBJ2-2, with 10 positions matching TRBD1. Germline V gene lookup returns CDR1 SGHKS and CDR2 YYEKEE (reference sequence). This CDR3 has 16 amino acids. Unmatched junction bases numbered 8, after V lost 4 bases and J lost 5 bases. In DNA form, the CDR3 reads TGTGCCAGCAGCCCTGGGGACAGGGGAAGAACCGGGGAGCTGTTTTTT. Residues: CASSPGDRGRTGELFF.

The rearrangement links TRBV11-2 to TRBJ2-3; D is undetermined. V was pared by 0 bases and J by 4 bases, with 8 bases between. CDR1 and CDR2 (germline): SGHAT, FQNNGV. The CDR3 is 14 residues long. CDR3 nucleotide sequence: TGTGCCAGCAGCTTAGAGCAAACTCCAGATACGCAGTATTTT. This encodes CASSLEQTPDTQYF.

V is TRBV2 and J is TRBJ2-1, with D possibly TRBD1 on 6 matching bases. Per the germline V gene, CDR1 is SNHLY and CDR2 is FYNNEI. The V end was cut by 2 bases, the J end by 10 bases, with 9 bases between. This CDR3 spans 12 amino acids. The CDR3 bases are TGTGCCAGCAGTGAAACAGGGCACGAGCAGTTCTTC. This sequence encodes CASSETGHEQFF.

The chain has TRBV21-1 and TRBJ2-7; TRBD2 is the table's D call and was not checked against the DNA. TRBV21-1 constitutes a pseudogene. This CDR3 is 15 amino acids long. The CDR3 loop is CASSKGLPDRGEQYF. CDR3 DNA: TGTGCCAGCAGCAAAGGGCTGCCGGATAGAGGCGAGCAGTACTTC.

The gene calls are TRBV27 and TRBJ1-4; 9 bases are shared with TRBD1. V shed 6 bases, J shed 7 bases, and the junction held 6 bases outside the gene matches. CDR1 and CDR2 from the germline V gene are MNHEY and SMNVEV (reference sequence). The CDR3 has 14 amino acids. As DNA, the CDR3 is TGTGCCAGCAGCTGGACAGGGGTGGGTGAAAAACTGTTTTTT. Its protein is CASSWTGVGEKLFF.

The chain combines TRBV29-1 with TRBJ1-2; 7 positions match TRBD1. Trimming cost V 5 bases and J 8 bases; bases outside gene matches: 8. The CDR3 has 12 amino acids. Germline CDR1 SQVTM, CDR2 ANQGSEA. The CDR3 DNA sequence: TGCAGCGTTTCAGACAGGGTGCGCGGCTACACCTTC. It is translated as CSVSDRVRGYTF.

This clone appeared a few times. This chain connects TRBV2 to TRBJ2-7; D possibly corresponds to TRBD1 (5 bases). The CDR3 is made up of 13 amino acids. V was shortened by 4 bases and J by 2 bases, with 9 bases between the two germline ends. Germline lookup yields CDR1 SNHLY and CDR2 FYNNEI. CDR3 sequence reads: CASSVRQTYEQYF. CDR3 bases: TGTGCCAGCAGTGTGCGACAGACCTACGAGCAGTACTTC.